The 22 T cell receptor beta chains reported below all come from one sample, sequenced in a study of human thymus T cells. Clones were read by immunoSEQ multiplex PCR, and TCRdb kept only the in-frame ones, dropping some. The table lists under 150,000 clones, just under 95% of them singletons. Corrective cardiac operations yielded the resected thymus tissue. Sequences were obtained from thymus tissue. The receptors shown here come from a boy under two years old with a congenital heart defect but otherwise immunologically healthy.

This chain links TRBV9 with TRBJ2-3; the D gene is possibly TRBD1 (5 bases). The V and J ends lost 0 bases and 9 bases respectively, with 11 bases between them. Germline V gene lookup returns CDR1 SGDLS and CDR2 YYNGEE. The length of the CDR3 is 13 residues. The CDR3: CASSVEGRVTQYF. The CDR3 DNA reads as TGTGCCAGCAGCGTAGAAGGCAGGGTAACGCAGTATTTT.

The gene calls are TRBV4-1 and TRBJ1-3; D ambiguous. This CDR3 has 19 residues. Germline CDR1 and CDR2: MGHRA and YSYEKL. Trimming removed 0 bases from V and 3 bases from J, with 21 bases in between. The CDR3 nucleotides are TGCGCCAGCAGCCAAGACTCTCTGCCCAGGAAGGCGGTTGGAAACACCATATATTTT. Amino acids: CASSQDSLPRKAVGNTIYF.

The chain uses TRBV11-2 and TRBJ1-2, with D possibly TRBD1 on 6 matching bases. CDR1 is SGHAT, CDR2 FQNNGV, per germline. Trimming left V 3 bases short and J 5 bases short, with 13 bases between. The CDR3 length is 14 residues. This CDR3 is CASSFPGTLYGYTF. CDR3 sequence (DNA): TGTGCCAGCAGCTTTCCCGGGACACTTTATGGCTACACCTTC.

The rearrangement links TRBV2 to TRBJ1-1, with D possibly being TRBD1 (6 bases). The CDR3 has 15 amino acids. Germline loops: CDR1 SNHLY, CDR2 FYNNEI. The V gene lost 6 bases and the J gene lost 3 bases, with 17 bases spanning the gap. The CDR3 region is CASRTPGQLYTEAFF. CDR3 DNA: TGTGCCAGCAGGACCCCGGGACAACTTTACACTGAAGCTTTCTTT.

The J gene is TRBJ1-6, the V gene TRBV28; D may be TRBD1 (6 bases). V was pared by 3 bases and J by 9 bases, with 18 bases between. The CDR3 extends over 16 amino acids. Germline CDR1 is MDHEN and CDR2 is SYDVKM. The CDR3 sequence: CASSFPGAQRGSPLHF. As DNA, the CDR3 is TGTGCCAGCAGTTTTCCGGGGGCCCAGCGGGGTTCACCCCTCCACTTT. The variable domain in full, completed from reference TRBV28 and TRBJ1-6, reads DVKVTQSSRYLVKRTGEKVFLECVQDMDHENMFWYRQDPGLGLRLIYFSYDVKMKEKGDIPEGYSVSREKKERFSLILESASTNQTSMYLCASSFPGAQRGSPLHFGNGTRLTVT.

The J gene is TRBJ2-7, the V gene TRBV5-4; D possibly uses TRBD1 or TRBD2 (5 bases each). Germline CDR1 reads SGHNT; CDR2 reads YYREEE (reference sequence). The CDR3 is made up of 15 amino acids. V was cut by 1 base and J by 0 bases, with 11 bases left in between. CDR3 amino acids: CASSLRAGSSYEQYF. The CDR3 DNA reads TGTGCCAGCAGCTTGCGTGCAGGGAGCTCCTACGAGCAGTACTTC.

The chain employs TRBV9 and TRBJ1-6; no reliable D call. Trimming stripped 3 bases from V and 2 bases from J, with 6 bases between. Germline V lookup: CDR1 SGDLS, CDR2 YYNGEE. CDR3 size: 14 residues. CDR3 in DNA: TGTGCCAGCAGCGACGGACCCTATAATTCACCCCTCCACTTT. It encodes CASSDGPYNSPLHF.

This chain uses TRBV2 with TRBJ1-5, with D possibly matching TRBD1 (5 bases). The V end was cut by 6 bases, the J end by 4 bases, with 19 bases between. CDR1 SNHLY and CDR2 FYNNEI come from the germline V gene. The CDR3 is 16 residues long. DNA of the CDR3: TGTGCCAGCAGCCAAAGTACCGGGACCGGTAATCAGCCCCAGCATTTT. As protein: CASSQSTGTGNQPQHF.

The gene calls are TRBV7-9 and TRBJ1-2; D perhaps matches TRBD1 (5 bases). CDR3 length equals 14 residues. V lost 1 base and J lost 6, with 12 bases in between. CDR1 and CDR2 from the germline V gene are SEHNR and FQNEAQ (reference sequence). This CDR3 reads CASSLGRGSHGYTF. The CDR3, as DNA: TGTGCCAGCAGCTTAGGGCGGGGCAGTCATGGCTACACCTTC.

The chain carries TRBV21-1 and TRBJ1-6; TRBD1 is taken as the D call from the table, unchecked against the DNA. TRBV21-1 is tagged as a pseudogene. CDR3 size: 15 residues. CDR3 nucleotides: TGTGCCAGCACCCGCCTGGACAGGGATGATTCACCCCTCCACTTT. It is translated as CASTRLDRDDSPLHF.

V usage is TRBV7-2 and J usage is TRBJ1-2, with D possibly TRBD1 on 5 matching bases. Per the germline V gene, CDR1 is SGHTA and CDR2 is FQGNSA. CDR3 length equals 11 residues. Trimming pared 11 bases from V and 8 bases from J, leaving 15 bases between. The CDR3 sequence: CAGSGGGGYTF. The CDR3 DNA is TGTGCCGGAAGCGGGGGAGGCGGCTACACCTTC.

The chain joins TRBV28 to TRBJ2-7; tentatively, D is TRBD2 (5 bases). This CDR3 region has 12 residues. V gave up 5 bases and J gave up 7 bases, with 12 bases separating them. Germline lookup yields CDR1 MDHEN and CDR2 SYDVKM. The chain's CDR3 is CASSGRDAEQYF. The CDR3 nucleotides read TGTGCCAGCAGTGGCCGGGATGCGGAGCAGTACTTC.

The rearrangement joins TRBV7-9 to TRBJ1-3, with D possibly being TRBD1 (6 bases). V lost 1 base and J 0 bases, leaving 13 bases between the germline ends. The CDR3 loop spans 17 amino acids. CDR1 and CDR2 (germline): SEHNR, FQNEAQ (reference sequence). The CDR3 DNA is TGTGCCAGCAGCTTAGGAGTTCACAGGGCCTCTGGAAACACCATATATTTT. Protein sequence: CASSLGVHRASGNTIYF.

V usage is TRBV28 and J usage is TRBJ2-7, with D perhaps matching TRBD1 or TRBD2 (5 bases each). The germline V gene encodes CDR1 MDHEN and CDR2 SYDVKM. With 2 bases removed from V and 6 bases from J, the gap between germline ends came to 14 bases. The CDR3 contains 14 residues. The CDR3 spells CASSLNEGLREQYF. The DNA of the CDR3 is TGTGCCAGCAGTTTAAACGAGGGGCTCCGCGAGCAGTACTTC. The full variable domain, with the rest looked up from reference TRBV28 and TRBJ2-7, is DVKVTQSSRYLVKRTGEKVFLECVQDMDHENMFWYRQDPGLGLRLIYFSYDVKMKEKGDIPEGYSVSREKKERFSLILESASTNQTSMYLCASSLNEGLREQYFGPGTRLTVT.

The CDR3 region is CASSKRRWDRVRLAKNIQYF. The CDR3 DNA reads TGTGCCAGCAGCAAAAGGAGGTGGGACAGGGTCCGCCTAGCCAAAAACATTCAGTACTTC. The chain has TRBV21-1 and TRBJ2-4; TRBD1, the table's D call, was not compared with the DNA. TRBV21-1 is shown as a pseudogene. The CDR3 sequence is 20 residues long.

This clone was seen only a few times. The chain uses TRBV20-1 and TRBJ1-2; D ambiguous. The length of the CDR3 is 11 residues. V was pared by 6 bases and J by 10 bases, with 15 bases between. CDR1 and CDR2 (germline): DFQATT, SNEGSKA (reference sequence). CDR3 sequence reads: CSAPLRGYYTF. Here the CDR3 DNA reads TGCAGTGCCCCCCTACGAGGGTACTACACCTTC.

The chain uses TRBV19 and TRBJ2-7; perhaps TRBD2 as D (5 bases). The germline V gene encodes CDR1 LNHDA and CDR2 SQIVND (reference sequence). The CDR3 is 15 residues long. The ends were cut back, 3 bases at V and 6 bases at J, with 18 bases in the middle. The CDR3, as DNA: TGTGCCAGTAGTATCCCCGGGGAAAAGGTGGGCGAGCAGTACTTC. Translating gives CASSIPGEKVGEQYF.

The chain recombines TRBV6-6 with TRBJ2-6; 9 bases match TRBD1. J lost 0 bases, V lost 11 bases, and 8 bases had no gene match. The CDR3 covers 16 residues. Germline CDR1 reads MNHNY; CDR2 reads SVGAGI (reference sequence). CDR3 protein: CAVSGQGYSGANVLTF. DNA of the CDR3: TGTGCCGTATCGGGACAGGGATACTCTGGGGCCAACGTCCTGACTTTC.

The J gene is TRBJ2-7, the V gene TRBV5-3; possible D gene TRBD2, 5 bases. TRBV5-3 is treated as an ORF (open reading frame) with a function not yet certain. Between the trimmed V and J ends, which lost 4 bases and 5 bases, there was a span of 13 bases. The CDR3 is 13 residues long. CDR3 region: CARSLTGWNEQYF. For the CDR3, the DNA is TGTGCCAGAAGCCTTACGGGGTGGAACGAGCAGTACTTC.

J is TRBJ2-3 and V is TRBV7-9; D possibly corresponds to TRBD2 (6 bases). This CDR3 has 14 amino acids. V was clipped by 7 bases and J by 4 bases, with 15 bases between them. Germline V gene lookup returns CDR1 SEHNR and CDR2 FQNEAQ (reference sequence). The CDR3 DNA reads TGTGCCAGCACCATGGGGCGGGGAGCAGATACGCAGTATTTT. It codes for CASTMGRGADTQYF.

This clone was recorded only once. This chain's CDR3 is CSVELRGGPPMYF. CDR3 nucleotides: TGCAGCGTTGAGTTGCGGGGGGGTCCCCCAATGTACTTC. The chain couples TRBV29-1 to TRBJ2-7; 9 bases align to TRBD2. Germline V gene data show CDR1 as SQVTM and CDR2 as ANQGSEA. V was pared by 3 bases and J by 12 bases, with 12 bases of the junction left unmatched. The CDR3 is 13 residues long.

J is TRBJ2-3 and V is TRBV7-8; TRBD2 might be the D (5 bases). This CDR3 has 13 residues. The V gene lost 5 bases and the J gene lost 10 bases, with 16 bases spanning the gap. Germline CDR1 is SGHVS and CDR2 is FQNEAQ. The CDR3, as DNA: TGTGCCAGCAGCCTCTGGGCGGGTTTAGCGCAGTATTTT. Translated: CASSLWAGLAQYF.